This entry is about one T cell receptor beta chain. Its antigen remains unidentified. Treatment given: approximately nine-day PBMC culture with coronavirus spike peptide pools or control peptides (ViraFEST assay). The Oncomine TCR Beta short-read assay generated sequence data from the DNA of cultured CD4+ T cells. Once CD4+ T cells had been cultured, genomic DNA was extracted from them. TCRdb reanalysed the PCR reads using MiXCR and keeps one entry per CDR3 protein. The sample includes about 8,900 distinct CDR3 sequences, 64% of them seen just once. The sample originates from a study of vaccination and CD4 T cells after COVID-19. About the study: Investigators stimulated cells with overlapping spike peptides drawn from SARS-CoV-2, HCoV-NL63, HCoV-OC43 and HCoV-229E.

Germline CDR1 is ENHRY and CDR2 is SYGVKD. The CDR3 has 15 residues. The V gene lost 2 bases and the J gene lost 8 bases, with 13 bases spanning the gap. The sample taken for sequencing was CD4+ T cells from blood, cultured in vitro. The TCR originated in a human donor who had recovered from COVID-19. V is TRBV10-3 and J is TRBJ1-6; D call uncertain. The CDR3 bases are TGTGCCATCAGTGAGAGTGGCCTTGGGGATTCACCCCTCCACTTT. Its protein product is CAISESGLGDSPLHF.